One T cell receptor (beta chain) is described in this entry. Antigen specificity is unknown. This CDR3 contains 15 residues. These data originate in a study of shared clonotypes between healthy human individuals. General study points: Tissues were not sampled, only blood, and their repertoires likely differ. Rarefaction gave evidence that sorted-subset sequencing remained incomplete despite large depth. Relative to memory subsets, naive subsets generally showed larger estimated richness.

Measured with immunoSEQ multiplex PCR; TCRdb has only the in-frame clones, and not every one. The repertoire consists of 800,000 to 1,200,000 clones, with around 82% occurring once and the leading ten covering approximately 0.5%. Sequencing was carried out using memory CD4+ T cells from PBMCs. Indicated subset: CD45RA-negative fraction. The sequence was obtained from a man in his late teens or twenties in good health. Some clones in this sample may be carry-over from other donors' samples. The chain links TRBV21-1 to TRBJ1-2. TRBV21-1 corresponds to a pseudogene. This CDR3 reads CASSASVGPGYGYTF. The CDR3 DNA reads TGTGCCAGCAGCGCCTCGGTAGGGCCGGGCTATGGCTACACCTTC.